Below, one T cell receptor (beta chain) is given with its context. No antigen is known for it. The input lacks base qualities; no much larger clone sits a single base away. Healthy HIV-negative adults with no recently reported acute infections or vaccinations were included as donors. Every donor was a Caucasian adult residing in Nashville, Tennessee, USA. Magnetic negative selection was used to enrich CD4+ T cells, after which naive cells were positively selected on CD45RA and the negative fraction became the memory subset. Blood was collected by leukapheresis, and PBMCs were isolated by Ficoll-Histopaque density gradient centrifugation and then cryopreserved in liquid nitrogen vapor phase. Analytical flow cytometry was used to check the purity and quantity of each magnetically sorted T cell population. Genomic DNA was isolated from each sorted fraction and quantified by UV absorbance on a Nanodrop 2000c.

The sample comes from a study of shared clonotypes between healthy human individuals (TCRdb year 2020). Background for the entire study: A couple of women and a few men aged 18 to 49 years were included in the cohort. For each donor, CD4 naive and CD4 memory were each run on three plates, CD8 naive on two plates, and CD8 memory on one plate. Blood TCR repertoires of a handful of healthy adults were deeply sequenced to estimate repertoire size and the extent of clonotype sharing between individuals. To increase sequencing depth and limit assay-specific biases, TCR repertoire library preparation and sequencing were carried out by different laboratories using diverse techniques. Each donor's leukapheresis produced roughly between roughly 0.85 and 10 billion PBMCs. The full study reports these points: Clonotypes shared by all four sorted-subset donors showed higher generation probabilities than non-shared clonotypes. When a few donors were compared, the shared fraction of clonotypes was about 5% for naive CD4, over 3% for naive CD8, about 2.5% for memory CD4, and about 0.36% for memory CD8. Sampling was restricted to blood, and TCR repertoires in tissues likely differ from the TCR repertoires found in blood. Because the study included only a small number of donors, the genetic and exposure-history diversity represented was limited. Naive subsets generally had larger estimated clonotype richness than memory subsets did. Even with the large sequencing depth, rarefaction of the sorted-subset datasets indicated that sequencing was incomplete. Pairwise subsampling indicated that sequencing depth was expected to affect the degree of clonotype sharing among donors.

The CDR3, cysteine through phenylalanine, is 14 amino acids long. Of all the DNA, just the CDR3 is kept, 42 bases in frame from base 1. Based on the germline V gene, the CDR1 and CDR2 sequences are SGHRS and YFSETQ. V and J are trimmed by 1 base and 5 bases, and the gene matches miss 5 bases of the junction. TCR CDR3 regions were amplified from genomic DNA by multiplex PCR using the deep immunoSEQ assay. Genomic DNA extracted from each cell subset was distributed evenly over all wells of several immunoSEQ 96-well plates, and each plate served as one replicate. For sorted subsets, approximately 0.2 ug of genomic DNA, equivalent to roughly 30,000 T cell genomes, went into each replicate PCR. Purified libraries were measured with a Qubit 3.0 fluorometer, size-checked on a Bioanalyzer 2100, and measured again with the KAPA Library Quantification kit. Every immunoSEQ 96-well plate was sequenced on a dedicated single-read 150-cycle Illumina NextSeq 550 flow cell. In the original analysis: Because only junctional sequences without quality scores were contained in the immunoSEQ output, filtering matching that applied to full-length reads could not be performed. To assign V/J genes and CDR3, sequences were annotated against IMGT germline references using PyIR, a Python wrapper for IgBLAST v1.9. Any read was removed if the V/J assignment was weak (E-value above 1e-6), the CDR3 was missing, or the read contained stop codons, out-of-frame junctions, or ambiguous translated residues. V3J clonotypes were defined as sequences sharing an identical inferred V gene, J gene, and CDR3 amino acid sequence. To compute the percentage overlap between repertoires, the number of shared unique clonotypes was divided by the size of the smaller repertoire. RTK rarefaction, the Chao1 estimator, and Recon v2.1 estimates of unobserved clonotypes were used to assess repertoire richness. Generation probabilities for all TCRbeta clonotypes obtained by the gDNA method from several donors were computed using OLGA. Drawn from immuneACCESS, this table holds only the in-frame rearrangements with V and J called that TCRdb kept. Clones are partly lost; checked studies trace under half to an unresolved V gene and leave the rest unexplained. The V and J calls and clone size were taken over from that table, and D and trimming were inferred from the DNA. For this sample there are about 2.4 million clones; approximately 94% appear just once. Approximately 0.37% of the sample comes from the top ten.

The sequence came from a man aged 18-30 years in good health. Some clones in this sample may be carry-over from other donors' samples. The chain couples TRBV5-1 to TRBJ2-7; 8 of the junction bases match TRBD1. Sequences were obtained from naive CD4+ T cells from PBMCs. Per the publication, the cell subset or site label means: CD45RA+ positively selected. The CDR3 here reads CASSLQGALDEQYF. At the DNA level, the sequence is TGCGCCAGCAGCTTGCAGGGGGCTCTAGACGAGCAGTACTTC.